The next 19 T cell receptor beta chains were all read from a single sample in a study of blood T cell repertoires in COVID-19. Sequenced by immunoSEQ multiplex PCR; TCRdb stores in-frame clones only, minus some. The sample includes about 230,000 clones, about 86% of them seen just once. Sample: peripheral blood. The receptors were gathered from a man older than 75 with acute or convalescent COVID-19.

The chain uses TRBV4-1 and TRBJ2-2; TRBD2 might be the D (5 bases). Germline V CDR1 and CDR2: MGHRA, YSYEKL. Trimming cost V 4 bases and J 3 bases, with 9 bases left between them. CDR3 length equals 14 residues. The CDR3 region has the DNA TGCGCCAGCAGCCGCGGACTGCACACCGGGGAGCTGTTTTTT. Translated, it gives CASSRGLHTGELFF.

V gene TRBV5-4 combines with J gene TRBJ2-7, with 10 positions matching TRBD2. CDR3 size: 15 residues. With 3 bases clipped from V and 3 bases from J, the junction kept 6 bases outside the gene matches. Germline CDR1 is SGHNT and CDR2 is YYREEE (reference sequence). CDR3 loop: CASSYGLAEIYEQYF. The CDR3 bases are TGTGCCAGCAGCTATGGACTAGCGGAAATCTACGAGCAGTACTTC. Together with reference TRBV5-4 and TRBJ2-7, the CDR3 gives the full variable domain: ETGVTQSPTHLIKTRGQQVTLRCSSQSGHNTVSWYQQALGQGPQFIFQYYREEENGRGNFPPRFSGLQFPNYSSELNVNALELDDSALYLCASSYGLAEIYEQYFGPGTRLTVT.

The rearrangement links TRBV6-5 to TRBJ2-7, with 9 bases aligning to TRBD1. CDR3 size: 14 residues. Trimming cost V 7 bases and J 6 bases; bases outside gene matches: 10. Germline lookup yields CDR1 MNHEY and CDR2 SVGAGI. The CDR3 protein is CASTLDRGFGEQYF. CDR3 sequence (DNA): TGTGCCAGCACGTTGGACAGGGGATTTGGCGAGCAGTACTTC.

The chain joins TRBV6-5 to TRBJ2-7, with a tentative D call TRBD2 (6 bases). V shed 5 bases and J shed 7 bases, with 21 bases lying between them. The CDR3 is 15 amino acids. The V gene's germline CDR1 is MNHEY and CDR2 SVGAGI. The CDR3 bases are TGTGCCAGCAGTCCCGAGCGGGTGTTATTTTTTGAGCAGTACTTC. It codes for CASSPERVLFFEQYF.

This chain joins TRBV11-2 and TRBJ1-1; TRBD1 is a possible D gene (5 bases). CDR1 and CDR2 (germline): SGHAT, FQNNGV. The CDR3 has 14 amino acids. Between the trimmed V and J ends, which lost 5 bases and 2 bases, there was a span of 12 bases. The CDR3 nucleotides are TGTGCCAGCAGCGGGGGGGGGAAAAACACTGAAGCTTTCTTT. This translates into CASSGGGKNTEAFF.

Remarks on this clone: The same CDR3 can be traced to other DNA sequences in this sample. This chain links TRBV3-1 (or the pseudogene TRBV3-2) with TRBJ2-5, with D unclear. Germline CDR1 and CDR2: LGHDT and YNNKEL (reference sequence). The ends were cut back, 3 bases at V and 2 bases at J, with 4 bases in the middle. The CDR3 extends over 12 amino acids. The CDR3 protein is CASSHLQETQYF. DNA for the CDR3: TGTGCCAGCAGCCATCTTCAAGAGACCCAGTACTTC.

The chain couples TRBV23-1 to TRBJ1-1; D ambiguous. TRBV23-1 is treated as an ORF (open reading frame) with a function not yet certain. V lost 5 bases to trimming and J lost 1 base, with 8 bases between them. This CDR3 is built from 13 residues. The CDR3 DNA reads TGCGCCAGCAGTACGGGGAGGAACACTGAAGCTTTCTTT. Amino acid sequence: CASSTGRNTEAFF.

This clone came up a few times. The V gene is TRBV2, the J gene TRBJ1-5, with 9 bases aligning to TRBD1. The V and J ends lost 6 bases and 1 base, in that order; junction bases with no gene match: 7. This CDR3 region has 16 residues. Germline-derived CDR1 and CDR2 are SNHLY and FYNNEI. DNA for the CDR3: TGTGCCAGCAGGGGGGACAGGGAGGAAAGCAATCAGCCCCAGCATTTT. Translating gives CASRGDREESNQPQHF. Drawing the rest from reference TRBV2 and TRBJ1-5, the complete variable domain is EPEVTQTPSHQVTQMGQEVILRCVPISNHLYFYWYRQILGQKVEFLVSFYNNEISEKSEIFDDQFSVERPDGSNFTLKIRSTKLEDSAMYFCASRGDREESNQPQHFGDGTRLSIL.

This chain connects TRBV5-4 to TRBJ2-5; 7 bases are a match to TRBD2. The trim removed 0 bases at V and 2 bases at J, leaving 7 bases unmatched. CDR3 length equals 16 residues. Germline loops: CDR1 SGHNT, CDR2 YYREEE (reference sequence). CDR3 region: CASSLGTSARQETQYF. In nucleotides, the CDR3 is TGTGCCAGCAGCTTGGGTACTAGCGCCCGTCAAGAGACCCAGTACTTC. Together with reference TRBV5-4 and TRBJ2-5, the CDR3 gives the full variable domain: ETGVTQSPTHLIKTRGQQVTLRCSSQSGHNTVSWYQQALGQGPQFIFQYYREEENGRGNFPPRFSGLQFPNYSSELNVNALELDDSALYLCASSLGTSARQETQYFGPGTRLLVL.

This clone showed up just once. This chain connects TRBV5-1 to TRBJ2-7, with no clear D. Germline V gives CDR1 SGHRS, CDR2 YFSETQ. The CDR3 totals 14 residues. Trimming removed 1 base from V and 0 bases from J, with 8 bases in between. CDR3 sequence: CASSLLRSSYEQYF. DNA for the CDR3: TGCGCCAGCAGCTTGCTGCGGTCCTCCTACGAGCAGTACTTC.

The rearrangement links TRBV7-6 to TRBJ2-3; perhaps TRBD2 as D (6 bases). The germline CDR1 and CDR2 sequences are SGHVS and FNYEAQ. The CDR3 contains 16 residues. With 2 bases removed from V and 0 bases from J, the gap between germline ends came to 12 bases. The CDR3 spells CASSLPAGLSTDTQYF. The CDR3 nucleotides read TGTGCCAGCAGCTTACCAGCGGGTCTTAGCACAGATACGCAGTATTTT.

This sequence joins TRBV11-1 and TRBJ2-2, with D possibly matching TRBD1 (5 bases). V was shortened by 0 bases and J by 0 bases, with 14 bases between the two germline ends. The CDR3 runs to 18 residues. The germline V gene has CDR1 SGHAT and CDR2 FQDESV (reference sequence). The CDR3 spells CASSLAPLTDPNTGELFF. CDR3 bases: TGTGCCAGCAGCTTAGCCCCACTGACAGACCCGAACACCGGGGAGCTGTTTTTT.

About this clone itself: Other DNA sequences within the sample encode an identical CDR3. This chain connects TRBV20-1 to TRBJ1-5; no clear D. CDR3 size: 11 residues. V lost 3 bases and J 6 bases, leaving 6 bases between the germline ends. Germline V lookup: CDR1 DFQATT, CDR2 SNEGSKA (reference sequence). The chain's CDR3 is CSARSGQPQHF. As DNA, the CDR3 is TGCAGTGCTAGGTCCGGTCAGCCCCAGCATTTT.

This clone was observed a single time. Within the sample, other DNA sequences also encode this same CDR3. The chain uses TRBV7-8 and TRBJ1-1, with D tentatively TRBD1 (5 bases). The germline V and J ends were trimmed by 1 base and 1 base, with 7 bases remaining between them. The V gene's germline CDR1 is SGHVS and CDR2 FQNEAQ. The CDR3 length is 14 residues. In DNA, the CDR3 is TGTGCCAGCAGCTTAGTCCAGGGGAACACTGAAGCTTTCTTT. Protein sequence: CASSLVQGNTEAFF. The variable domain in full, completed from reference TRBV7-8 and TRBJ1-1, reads GAGVSQSPRYKVAKRGQDVALRCDPISGHVSLFWYQQALGQGPEFLTYFQNEAQLDKSGLPSDRFFAERPEGSVSTLKIQRTQQEDSAVYLCASSLVQGNTEAFFGQGTRLTVV.

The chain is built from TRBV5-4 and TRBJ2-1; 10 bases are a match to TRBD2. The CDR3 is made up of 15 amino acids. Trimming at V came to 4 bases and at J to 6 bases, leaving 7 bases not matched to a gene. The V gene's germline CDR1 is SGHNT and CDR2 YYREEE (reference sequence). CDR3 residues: CASSNPGLALNEQFF. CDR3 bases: TGTGCCAGCAGCAACCCGGGACTAGCGCTCAATGAGCAGTTCTTC.

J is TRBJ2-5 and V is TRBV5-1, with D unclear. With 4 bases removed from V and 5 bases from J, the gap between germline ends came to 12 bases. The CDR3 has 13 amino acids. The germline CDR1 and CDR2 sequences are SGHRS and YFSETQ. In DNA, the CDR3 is TGCGCCAGCAGCCCCCAACTCGGGGAGACCCAGTACTTC. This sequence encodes CASSPQLGETQYF.

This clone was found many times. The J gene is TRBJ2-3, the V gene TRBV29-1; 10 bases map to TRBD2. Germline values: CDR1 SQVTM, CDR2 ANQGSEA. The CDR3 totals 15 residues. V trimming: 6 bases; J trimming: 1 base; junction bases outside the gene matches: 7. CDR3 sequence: CSVARGTSGTDTQYF. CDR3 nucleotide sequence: TGCAGCGTGGCACGGGGGACTAGCGGCACAGATACGCAGTATTTT.

The DNA of the CDR3 is TGCGCCAGCAGTGAGTCTTTCCTAGCGGGGCCATACAATGAGCAGTTCTTC. Its protein product is CASSESFLAGPYNEQFF. The chain carries TRBV10-1 and TRBJ2-1, with TRBD2 matching 9 bases. This CDR3 is 17 amino acids long. The V segment lost 0 bases and the J segment 4 bases; nucleotides outside the gene matches: 7. Germline V gene sequence: CDR1 WNHNN, CDR2 SYGVQD (reference sequence).

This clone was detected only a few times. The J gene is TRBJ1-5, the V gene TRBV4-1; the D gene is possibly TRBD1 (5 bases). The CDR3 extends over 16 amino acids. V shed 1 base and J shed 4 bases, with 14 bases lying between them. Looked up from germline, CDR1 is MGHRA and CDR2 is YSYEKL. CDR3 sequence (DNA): TGCGCCAGCAGCCAAGGACCAAGACAGACTAATCAGCCCCAGCATTTT. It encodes CASSQGPRQTNQPQHF.